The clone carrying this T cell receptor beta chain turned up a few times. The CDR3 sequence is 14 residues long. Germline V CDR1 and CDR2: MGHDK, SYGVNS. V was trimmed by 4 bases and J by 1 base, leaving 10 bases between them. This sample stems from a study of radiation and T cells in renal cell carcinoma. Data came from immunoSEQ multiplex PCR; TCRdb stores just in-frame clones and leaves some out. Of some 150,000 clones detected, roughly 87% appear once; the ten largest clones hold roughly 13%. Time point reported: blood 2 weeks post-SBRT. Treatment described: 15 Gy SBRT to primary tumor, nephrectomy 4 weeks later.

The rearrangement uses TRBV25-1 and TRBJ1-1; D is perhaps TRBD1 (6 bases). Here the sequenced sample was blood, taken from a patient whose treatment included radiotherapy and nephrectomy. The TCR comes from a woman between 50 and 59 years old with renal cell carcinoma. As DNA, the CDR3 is TGTGCCAGCAGTGGCAGGGGACGGAACACTGAAGCTTTCTTT. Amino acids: CASSGRGRNTEAFF.